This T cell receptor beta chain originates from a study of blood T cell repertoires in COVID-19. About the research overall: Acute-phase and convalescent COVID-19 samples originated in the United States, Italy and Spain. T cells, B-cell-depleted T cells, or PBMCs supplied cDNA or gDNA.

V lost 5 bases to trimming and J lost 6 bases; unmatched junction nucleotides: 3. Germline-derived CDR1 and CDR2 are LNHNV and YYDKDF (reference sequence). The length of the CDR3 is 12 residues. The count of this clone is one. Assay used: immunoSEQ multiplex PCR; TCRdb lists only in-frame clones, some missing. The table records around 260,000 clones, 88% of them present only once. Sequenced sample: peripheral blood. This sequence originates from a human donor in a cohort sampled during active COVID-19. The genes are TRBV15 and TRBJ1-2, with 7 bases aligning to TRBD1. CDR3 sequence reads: CATSSTGNGYTF. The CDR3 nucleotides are TGTGCCACCAGCTCGACAGGGAATGGCTACACCTTC.